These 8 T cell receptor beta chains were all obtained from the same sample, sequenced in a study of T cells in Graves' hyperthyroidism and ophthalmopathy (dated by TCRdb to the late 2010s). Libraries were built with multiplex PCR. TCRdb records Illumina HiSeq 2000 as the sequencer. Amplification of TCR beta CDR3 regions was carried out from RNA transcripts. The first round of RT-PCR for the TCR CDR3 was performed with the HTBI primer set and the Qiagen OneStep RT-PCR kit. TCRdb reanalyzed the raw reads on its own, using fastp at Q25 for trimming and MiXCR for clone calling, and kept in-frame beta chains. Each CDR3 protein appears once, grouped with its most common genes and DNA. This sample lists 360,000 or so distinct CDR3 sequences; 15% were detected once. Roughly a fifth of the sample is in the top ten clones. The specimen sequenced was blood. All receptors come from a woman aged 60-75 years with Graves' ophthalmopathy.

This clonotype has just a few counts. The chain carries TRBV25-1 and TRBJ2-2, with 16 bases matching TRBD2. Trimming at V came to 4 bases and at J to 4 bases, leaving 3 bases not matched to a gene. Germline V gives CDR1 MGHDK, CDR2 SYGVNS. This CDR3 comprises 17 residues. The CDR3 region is CASSAGLAGGPTGELFF. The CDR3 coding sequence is TGTGCCAGCAGTGCGGGACTAGCGGGAGGGCCCACCGGGGAGCTGTTTTTT.

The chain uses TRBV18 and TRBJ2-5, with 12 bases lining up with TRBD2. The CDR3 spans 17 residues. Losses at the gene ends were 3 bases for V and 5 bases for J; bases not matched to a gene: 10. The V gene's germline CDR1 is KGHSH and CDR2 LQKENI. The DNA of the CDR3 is TGTGCCAGCTCACCCCCGACTAGCGGGAGACGGTATGAGACCCAGTACTTC. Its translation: CASSPPTSGRRYETQYF.

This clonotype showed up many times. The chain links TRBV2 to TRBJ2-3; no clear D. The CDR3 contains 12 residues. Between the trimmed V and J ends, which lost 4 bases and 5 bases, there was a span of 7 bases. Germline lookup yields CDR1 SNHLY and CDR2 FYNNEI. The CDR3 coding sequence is TGTGCCAGCAGTGTGACTGGAGATACGCAGTATTTT. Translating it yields CASSVTGDTQYF.

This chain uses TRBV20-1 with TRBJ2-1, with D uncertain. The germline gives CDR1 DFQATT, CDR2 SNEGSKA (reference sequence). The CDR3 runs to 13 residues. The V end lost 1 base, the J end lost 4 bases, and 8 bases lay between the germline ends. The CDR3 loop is CSARGPGYNEQFF. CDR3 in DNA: TGCAGTGCTAGAGGGCCCGGGTACAATGAGCAGTTCTTC.

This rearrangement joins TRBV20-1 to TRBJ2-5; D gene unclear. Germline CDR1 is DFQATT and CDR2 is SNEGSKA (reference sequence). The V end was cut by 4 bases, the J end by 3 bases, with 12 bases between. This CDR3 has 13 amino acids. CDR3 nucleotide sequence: TGCAGTGCTAATACCCCGGGTGAAGAGACCCAGTACTTC. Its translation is CSANTPGEETQYF.

The CDR3 sequence is CASSIGLAGLVGYQETQYF. The CDR3 DNA reads TGTGCCAGCAGCATCGGACTAGCGGGTCTGGTGGGTTATCAAGAGACCCAGTACTTC. The V gene is TRBV9, the J gene TRBJ2-5; TRBD2 matches 11 bases. The CDR3 contains 19 residues. Germline V gene data show CDR1 as SGDLS and CDR2 as YYNGEE. With 4 bases clipped from V and 2 bases from J, the junction kept 16 bases outside the gene matches.

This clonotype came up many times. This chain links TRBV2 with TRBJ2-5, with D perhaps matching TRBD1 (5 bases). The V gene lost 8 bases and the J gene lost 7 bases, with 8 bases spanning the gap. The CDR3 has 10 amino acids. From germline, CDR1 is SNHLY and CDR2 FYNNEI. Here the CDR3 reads CASRQGTQYF. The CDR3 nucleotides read TGTGCCAGCCGCCAGGGGACCCAGTACTTC.

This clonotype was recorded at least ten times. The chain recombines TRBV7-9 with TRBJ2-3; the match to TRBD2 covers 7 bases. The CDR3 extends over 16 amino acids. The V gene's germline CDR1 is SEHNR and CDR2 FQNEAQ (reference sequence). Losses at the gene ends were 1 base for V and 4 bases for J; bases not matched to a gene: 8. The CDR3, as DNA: TGTGCCAGCAGCTTAGGCGGGAGAGGGCATGCAGATACGCAGTATTTT. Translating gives CASSLGGRGHADTQYF. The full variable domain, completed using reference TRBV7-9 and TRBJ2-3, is DTGVSQNPRHKITKRGQNVTFRCDPISEHNRLYWYRQTLGQGPEFLTYFQNEAQLEKSRLLSDRFSAERPKGSFSTLEIQRTEQGDSAMYLCASSLGGRGHADTQYFGPGTRLTVL.